This T cell receptor (beta chain) is drawn from a study of OX40 agonist ivuxolimab in advanced cancers. The overall study: Cohort: roughly 80% men, mean age about 60, aged about 23 to 80.

The length of the CDR3 is 15 residues. The V end lost 3 bases, the J end lost 4 bases, and 15 bases lay between the germline ends. Germline V gene sequence: CDR1 KGHSH, CDR2 LQKENI. Measured with immunoSEQ multiplex PCR; TCRdb has only the in-frame clones, and not every one. Of 80,000 to 85,000 clones detected, approximately 86% appear once; the ten largest clones hold 6.5%. J is TRBJ1-1 and V is TRBV18; unclear D gene. The sequence derives from an adult with an advanced solid tumor such as melanoma, head and neck, liver or kidney cancer. The source was CD4+ or CD8+ T cells sorted from blood, collected in a trial of the OX40 agonist ivuxolimab. The CDR3 reads CASSPNLAVATEAFF. CDR3 DNA sequence: TGTGCCAGCTCACCTAACCTTGCGGTGGCCACTGAAGCTTTCTTT.